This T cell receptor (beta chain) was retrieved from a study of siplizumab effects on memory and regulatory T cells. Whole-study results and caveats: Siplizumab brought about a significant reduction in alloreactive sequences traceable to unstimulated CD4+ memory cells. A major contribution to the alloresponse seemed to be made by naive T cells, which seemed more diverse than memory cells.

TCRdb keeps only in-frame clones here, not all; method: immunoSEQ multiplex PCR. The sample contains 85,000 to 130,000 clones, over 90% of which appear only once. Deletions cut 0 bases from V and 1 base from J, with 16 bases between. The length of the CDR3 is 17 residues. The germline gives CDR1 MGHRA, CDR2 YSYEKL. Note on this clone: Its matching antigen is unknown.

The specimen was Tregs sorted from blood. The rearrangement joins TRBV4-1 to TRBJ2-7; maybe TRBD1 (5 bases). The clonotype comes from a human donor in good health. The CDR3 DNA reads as TGCGCCAGCAGCCAAGATCCCTTAGGGGCGCTATCCTACGAGCAGTACTTC. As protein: CASSQDPLGALSYEQYF.